This is a list of T cell receptor beta chains from one sample in a study of beta chain features in type 1 diabetes. TCRdb's copy holds only in-frame clones and misses some; the assay was immunoSEQ multiplex PCR. The sample contains a few hundred thousand clones, 24% of which appear only once. The sample taken for sequencing was naive CD4+ T cells from blood. The receptors were sampled from a woman between 25 and 40 years old with type 1 diabetes. Both conserved end residues are trimmed from each CDR3.

v_call	j_call	cdr3_aa
TRBV4-1	TRBJ2-5	ASSQPGGRKQETQY
TRBV28	TRBJ2-2	ASSTPTSTGELF
TRBV30	TRBJ2-3	AWSPRLAGATDTQY
TRBV7-3	TRBJ2-1	ASSIGLYNEQF
TRBV5-1	TRBJ2-7	ASSLEVLAGPHEQY
TRBV7-9	TRBJ2-5	ASSRLADQETQY
TRBV18	TRBJ2-1	ASSPLRTSGNEQF
TRBV7-6	TRBJ1-1	ASSQGLDTEAF
TRBV4-1	TRBJ2-7	ASSPPRDYLSEQY
TRBV29-1	TRBJ2-3	SSNTGSGRTDTQY
TRBV6-1	TRBJ2-5	ASSLGFHLGETQY